The clone carrying this T cell receptor (beta chain) was observed many times. Its antigen remains unidentified. Trimming removed 5 bases at V and 4 bases at J, with 14 bases between. CDR1 is LNHDA and CDR2 is SQIVND in the germline V gene (reference sequence). CDR3 length: 14 residues. One entry per CDR3 protein, called by TCRdb with MiXCR from the multiplex PCR reads. The sample shows approximately 20,000 distinct CDR3 sequences, over 40% of them seen only once. The data derive from a study of breast tumors, draining lymph nodes, adjacent tissues. Study-level findings and limits: That most tumor T cells come from lymph nodes remained unproven. Findings are consistent with lymph node origin and intratumoral expansion of most tumor T cells. Luminal-like breast cancer showed significantly higher tumor–nontumor repertoire similarity than basal-like. Compared with lymph nodes, tumors were less diverse; compared with nontumor tissue, more.

This receptor was taken from a female donor with breast cancer. Some clones in this sample may be carry-over from other donors' samples. What was sequenced was breast tumor tissue. The rearrangement links TRBV19 to TRBJ1-2; tentative D call: TRBD1 (5 bases). In DNA, the CDR3 is TGTGCCAGTAGTCCCCTACAGGAGATCTATGGCTACACCTTC. This translates into CASSPLQEIYGYTF.